This T cell receptor beta chain stems from a study of blood T cell repertoires in COVID-19. About the study: Acute and convalescent COVID-19 samples came from the United States, Italy and Spain.

In the authors' methods: Reference gene primer amplification gave nucleated cell count estimates. Data came from immunoSEQ multiplex PCR; TCRdb stores just in-frame clones and leaves some out. The D gene and trimming were derived from the DNA, and the V and J assignments and clone size from that table. The profile shows about 200,000 clones, about 86% of them singletons. The germline gives CDR1 SQVTM, CDR2 ANQGSEA. This CDR3 is built from 16 residues. The V and J ends lost 5 bases and 4 bases, in that order; junction bases with no gene match: 10. This receptor was identified in a woman in her 40s with acute COVID-19. The chain couples TRBV29-1 to TRBJ2-1; 11 nucleotides line up with TRBD2. The sample was PBMCs or T cells enriched from blood (not recorded which). This chain's CDR3 is CSVLGTSGSGYNEQFF. The CDR3 DNA reads TGCAGCGTTTTGGGAACTAGCGGGAGTGGGTACAATGAGCAGTTCTTC.